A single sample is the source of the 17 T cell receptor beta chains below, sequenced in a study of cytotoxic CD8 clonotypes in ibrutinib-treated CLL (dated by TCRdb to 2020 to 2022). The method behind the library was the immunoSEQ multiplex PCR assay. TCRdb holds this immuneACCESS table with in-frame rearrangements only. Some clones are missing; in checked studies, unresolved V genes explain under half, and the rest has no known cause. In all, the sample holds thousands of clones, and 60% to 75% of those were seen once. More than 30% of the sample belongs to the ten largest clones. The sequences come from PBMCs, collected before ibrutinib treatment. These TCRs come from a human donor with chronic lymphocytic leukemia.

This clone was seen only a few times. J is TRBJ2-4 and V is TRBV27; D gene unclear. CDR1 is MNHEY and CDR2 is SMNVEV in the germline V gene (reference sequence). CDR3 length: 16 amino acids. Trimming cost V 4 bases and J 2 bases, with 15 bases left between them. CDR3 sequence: CASSSVLPLTKNIQYF. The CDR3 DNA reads TGTGCCAGCAGTTCAGTACTCCCATTAACCAAAAACATTCAGTACTTC.

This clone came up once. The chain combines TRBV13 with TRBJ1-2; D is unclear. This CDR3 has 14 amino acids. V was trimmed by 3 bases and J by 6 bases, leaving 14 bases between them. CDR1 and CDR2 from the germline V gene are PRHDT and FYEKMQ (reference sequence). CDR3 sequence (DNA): TGTGCCAGCAGCTTCGCCCCTACGAGGGATGGCTACACCTTC. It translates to CASSFAPTRDGYTF.

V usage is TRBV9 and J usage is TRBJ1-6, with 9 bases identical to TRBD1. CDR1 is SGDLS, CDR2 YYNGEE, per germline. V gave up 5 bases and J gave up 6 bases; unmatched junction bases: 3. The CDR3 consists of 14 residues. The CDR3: CASRTGGFNSPLHF. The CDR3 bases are TGTGCCAGCAGGACAGGGGGATTTAATTCACCCCTCCACTTT.

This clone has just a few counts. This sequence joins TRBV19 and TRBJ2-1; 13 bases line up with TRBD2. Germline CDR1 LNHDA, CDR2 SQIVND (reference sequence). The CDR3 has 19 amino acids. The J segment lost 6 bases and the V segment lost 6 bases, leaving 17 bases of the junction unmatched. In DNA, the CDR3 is TGTGCCAGTAGCTCCCCCGGGACTAGCGGGAAAGGGGGAATCAATGAGCAGTTCTTC. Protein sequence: CASSSPGTSGKGGINEQFF. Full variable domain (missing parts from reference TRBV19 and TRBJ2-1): DGGITQSPKYLFRKEGQNVTLSCEQNLNHDAMYWYRQDPGQGLRLIYYSQIVNDFQKGDIAEGYSVSREKKESFPLTVTSAQKNPTAFYLCASSSPGTSGKGGINEQFFGPGTRLTVL.

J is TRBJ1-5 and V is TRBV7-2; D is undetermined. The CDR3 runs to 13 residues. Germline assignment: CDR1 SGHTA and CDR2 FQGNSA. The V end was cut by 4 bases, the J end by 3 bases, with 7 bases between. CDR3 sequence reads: CASSSLTNQPQHF. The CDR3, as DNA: TGTGCCAGCAGCTCTCTAACCAATCAGCCCCAGCATTTT.

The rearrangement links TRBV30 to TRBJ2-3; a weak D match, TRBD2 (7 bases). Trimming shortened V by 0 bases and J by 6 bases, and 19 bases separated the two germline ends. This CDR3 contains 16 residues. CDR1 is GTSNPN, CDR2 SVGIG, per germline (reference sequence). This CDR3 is CAWSVRWGRESDTQYF. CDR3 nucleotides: TGTGCCTGGAGTGTCCGTTGGGGGCGGGAGTCGGATACGCAGTATTTT.

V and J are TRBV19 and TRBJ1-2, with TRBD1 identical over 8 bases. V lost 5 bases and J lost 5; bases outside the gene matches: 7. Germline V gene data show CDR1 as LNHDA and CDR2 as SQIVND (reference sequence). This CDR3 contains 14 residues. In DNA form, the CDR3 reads TGTGCCAGTAGTTCATTGGACAGGGCTTATGGCTACACCTTC. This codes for CASSSLDRAYGYTF.

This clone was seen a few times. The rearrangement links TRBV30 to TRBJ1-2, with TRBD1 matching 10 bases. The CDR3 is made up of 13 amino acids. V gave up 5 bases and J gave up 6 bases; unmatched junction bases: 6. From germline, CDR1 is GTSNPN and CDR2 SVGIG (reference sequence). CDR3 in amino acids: CAWDRQGADGYTF. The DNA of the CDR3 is TGTGCCTGGGATAGACAGGGGGCAGATGGCTACACCTTC.

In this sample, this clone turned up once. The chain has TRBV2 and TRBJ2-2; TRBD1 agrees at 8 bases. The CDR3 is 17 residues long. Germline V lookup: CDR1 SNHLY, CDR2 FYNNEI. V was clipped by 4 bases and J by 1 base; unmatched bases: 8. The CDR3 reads CASSVPGGGVNTGELFF. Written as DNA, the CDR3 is TGTGCCAGCAGTGTACCAGGGGGCGGGGTGAACACCGGGGAGCTGTTTTTT.

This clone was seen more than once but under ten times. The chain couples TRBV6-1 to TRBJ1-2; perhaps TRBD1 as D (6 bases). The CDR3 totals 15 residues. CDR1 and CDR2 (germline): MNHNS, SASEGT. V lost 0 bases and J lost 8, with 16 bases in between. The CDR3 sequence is CASSEALGHGWGYTF. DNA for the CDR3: TGTGCCAGCAGTGAAGCGCTGGGACATGGCTGGGGCTACACCTTC.

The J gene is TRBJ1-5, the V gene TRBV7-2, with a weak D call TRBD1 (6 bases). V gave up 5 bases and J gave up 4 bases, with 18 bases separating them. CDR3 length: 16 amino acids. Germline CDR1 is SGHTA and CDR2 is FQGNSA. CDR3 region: CASSPLAGGGNQPQHF. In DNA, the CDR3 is TGTGCCAGCAGCCCCCTCGCCGGGGGCGGGAATCAGCCCCAGCATTTT.

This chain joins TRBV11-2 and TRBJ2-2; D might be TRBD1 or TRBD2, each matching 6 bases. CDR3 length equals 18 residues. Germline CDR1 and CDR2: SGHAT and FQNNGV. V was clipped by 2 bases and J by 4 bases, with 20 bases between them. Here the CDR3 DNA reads TGTGCCAGCAGCTTATGGATGGGGGGCCCCGCAACCACCGGGGAGCTGTTTTTT. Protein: CASSLWMGGPATTGELFF.

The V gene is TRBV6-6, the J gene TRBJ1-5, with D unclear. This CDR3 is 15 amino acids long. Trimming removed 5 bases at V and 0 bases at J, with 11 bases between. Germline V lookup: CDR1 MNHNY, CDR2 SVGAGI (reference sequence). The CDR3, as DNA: TGTGCCAGCAGTGACGCTCGAGCTAGCAATCAGCCCCAGCATTTT. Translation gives CASSDARASNQPQHF.

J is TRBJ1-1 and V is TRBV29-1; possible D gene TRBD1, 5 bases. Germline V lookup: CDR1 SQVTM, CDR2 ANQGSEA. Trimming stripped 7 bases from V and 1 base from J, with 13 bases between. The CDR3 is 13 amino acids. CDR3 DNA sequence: TGCAGCGGCGGCGCTCAGGGGAACACTGAAGCTTTCTTT. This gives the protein CSGGAQGNTEAFF.

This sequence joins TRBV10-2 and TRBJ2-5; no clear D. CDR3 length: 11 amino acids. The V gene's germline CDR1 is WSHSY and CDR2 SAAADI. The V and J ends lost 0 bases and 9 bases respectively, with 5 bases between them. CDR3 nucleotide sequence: TGCGCCAGCAGTGAGTCAAGCCCCCAGTACTTC. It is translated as CASSESSPQYF.

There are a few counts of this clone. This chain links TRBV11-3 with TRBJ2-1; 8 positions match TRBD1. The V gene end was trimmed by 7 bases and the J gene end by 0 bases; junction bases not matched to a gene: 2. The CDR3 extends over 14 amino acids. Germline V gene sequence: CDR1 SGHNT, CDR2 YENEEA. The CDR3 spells CASTDRGSYNEQFF. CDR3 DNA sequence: TGTGCCAGCACCGACAGGGGCTCCTACAATGAGCAGTTCTTC.

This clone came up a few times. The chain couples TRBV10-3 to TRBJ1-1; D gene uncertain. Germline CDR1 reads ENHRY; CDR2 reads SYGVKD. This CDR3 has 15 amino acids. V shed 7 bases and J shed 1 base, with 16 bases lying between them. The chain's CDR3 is CAITSASGENTEAFF. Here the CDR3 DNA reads TGTGCCATCACCTCGGCGTCGGGAGAGAACACTGAAGCTTTCTTT.